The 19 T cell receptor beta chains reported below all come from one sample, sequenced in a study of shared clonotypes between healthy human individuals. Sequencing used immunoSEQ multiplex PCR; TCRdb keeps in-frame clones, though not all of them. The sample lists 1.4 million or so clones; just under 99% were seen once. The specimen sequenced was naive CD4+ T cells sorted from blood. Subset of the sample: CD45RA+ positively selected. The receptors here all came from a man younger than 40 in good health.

CDR3 in amino acids: CASSRPGQGARVTEAFF. As DNA, the CDR3 is TGTGCCAGCAGCCGCCCGGGACAGGGGGCGCGGGTCACTGAAGCTTTCTTT. The V gene is TRBV11-3, the J gene TRBJ1-1; 12 bases are a match to TRBD1. From germline, CDR1 is SGHNT and CDR2 YENEEA. V was pared by 5 bases and J by 4 bases, with 11 bases of the junction left unmatched. The CDR3 loop spans 17 amino acids.

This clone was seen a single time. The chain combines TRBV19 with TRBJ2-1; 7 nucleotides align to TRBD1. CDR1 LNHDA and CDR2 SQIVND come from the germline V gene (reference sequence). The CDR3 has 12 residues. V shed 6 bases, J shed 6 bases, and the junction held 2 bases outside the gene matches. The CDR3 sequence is CASRTGRNEQFF. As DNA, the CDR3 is TGTGCCAGTAGGACAGGGCGCAATGAGCAGTTCTTC.

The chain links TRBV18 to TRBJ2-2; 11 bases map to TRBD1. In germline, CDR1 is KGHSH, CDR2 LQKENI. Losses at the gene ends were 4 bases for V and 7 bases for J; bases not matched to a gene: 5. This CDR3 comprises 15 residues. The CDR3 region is CASSRGQGAIGELFF. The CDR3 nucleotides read TGTGCCAGCTCACGAGGACAGGGGGCGATCGGGGAGCTGTTTTTT.

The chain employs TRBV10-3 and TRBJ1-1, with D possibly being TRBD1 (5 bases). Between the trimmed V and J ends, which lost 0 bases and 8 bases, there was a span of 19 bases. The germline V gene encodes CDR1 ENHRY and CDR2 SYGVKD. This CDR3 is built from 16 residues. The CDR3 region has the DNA TGTGCCATCAGTGAGTCTGGGACGGGGATTGGGGCCGAAGCTTTCTTT. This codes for CAISESGTGIGAEAFF.

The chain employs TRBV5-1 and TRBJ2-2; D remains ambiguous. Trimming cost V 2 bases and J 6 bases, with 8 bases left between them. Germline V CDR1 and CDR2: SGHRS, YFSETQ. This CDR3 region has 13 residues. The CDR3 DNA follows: TGCGCCAGCAGCTTTGTTACCCCCGGGGAGCTGTTTTTT. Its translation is CASSFVTPGELFF.

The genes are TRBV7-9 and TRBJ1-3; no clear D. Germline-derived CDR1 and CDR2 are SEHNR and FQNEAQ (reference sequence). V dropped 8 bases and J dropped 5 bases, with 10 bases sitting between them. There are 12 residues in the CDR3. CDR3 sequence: CASGASRNTIYF. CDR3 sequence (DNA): TGTGCCAGCGGCGCTTCGCGAAACACCATATATTTT. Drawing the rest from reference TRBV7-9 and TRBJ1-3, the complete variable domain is DTGVSQNPRHKITKRGQNVTFRCDPISEHNRLYWYRQTLGQGPEFLTYFQNEAQLEKSRLLSDRFSAERPKGSFSTLEIQRTEQGDSAMYLCASGASRNTIYFGEGSWLTVV.

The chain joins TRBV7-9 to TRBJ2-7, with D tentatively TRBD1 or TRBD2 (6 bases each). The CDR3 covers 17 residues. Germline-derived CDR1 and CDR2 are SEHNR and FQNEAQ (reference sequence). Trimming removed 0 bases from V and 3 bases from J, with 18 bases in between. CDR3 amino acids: CASSLALGTRGLYEQYF. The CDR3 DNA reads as TGTGCCAGCAGCTTAGCCCTTGGGACACGGGGGCTCTACGAGCAGTACTTC.

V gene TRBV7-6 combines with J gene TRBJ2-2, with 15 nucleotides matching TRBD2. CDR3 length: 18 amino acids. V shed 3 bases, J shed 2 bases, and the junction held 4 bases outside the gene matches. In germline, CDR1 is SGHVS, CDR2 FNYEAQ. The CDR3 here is CASSFGLAGGPNTGELFF. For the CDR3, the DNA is TGTGCCAGCAGCTTCGGACTAGCGGGAGGGCCTAACACCGGGGAGCTGTTTTTT.

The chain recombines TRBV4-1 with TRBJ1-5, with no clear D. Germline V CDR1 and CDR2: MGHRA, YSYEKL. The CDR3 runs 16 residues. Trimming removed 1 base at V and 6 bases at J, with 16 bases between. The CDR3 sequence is CASSQAHGLRGQPQHF. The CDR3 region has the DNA TGCGCCAGCAGCCAAGCGCACGGGTTACGTGGTCAGCCCCAGCATTTT.

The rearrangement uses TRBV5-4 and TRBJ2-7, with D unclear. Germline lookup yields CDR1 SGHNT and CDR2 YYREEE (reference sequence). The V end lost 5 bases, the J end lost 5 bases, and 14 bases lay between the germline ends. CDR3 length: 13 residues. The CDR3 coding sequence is TGTGCCAGCAGTCAAAGTATCAACGACGAGCAGTACTTC. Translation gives CASSQSINDEQYF.

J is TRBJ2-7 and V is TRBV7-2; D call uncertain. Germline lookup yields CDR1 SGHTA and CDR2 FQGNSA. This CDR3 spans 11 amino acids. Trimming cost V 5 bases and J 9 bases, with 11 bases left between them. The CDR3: CASSPGIGQYF. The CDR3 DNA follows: TGTGCCAGCAGCCCAGGTATTGGGCAGTACTTC.

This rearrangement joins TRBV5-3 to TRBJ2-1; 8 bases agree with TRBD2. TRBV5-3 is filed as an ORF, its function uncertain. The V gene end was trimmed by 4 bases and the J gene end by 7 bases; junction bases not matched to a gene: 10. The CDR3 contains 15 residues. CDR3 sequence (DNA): TGTGCCAGAAGCCGAACCCCGGGACTAGGGAATGAGCAGTTCTTC. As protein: CARSRTPGLGNEQFF.

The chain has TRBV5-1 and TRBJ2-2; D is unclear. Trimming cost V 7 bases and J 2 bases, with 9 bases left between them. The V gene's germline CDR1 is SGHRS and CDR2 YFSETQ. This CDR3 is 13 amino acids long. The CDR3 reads CASVDGNTGELFF. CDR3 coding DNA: TGCGCCAGCGTGGACGGCAACACCGGGGAGCTGTTTTTT.

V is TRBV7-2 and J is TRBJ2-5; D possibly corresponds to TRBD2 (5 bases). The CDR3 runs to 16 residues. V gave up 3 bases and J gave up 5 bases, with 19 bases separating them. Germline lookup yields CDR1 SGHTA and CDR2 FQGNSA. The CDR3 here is CASSFRPTTRGETQYF. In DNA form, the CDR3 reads TGTGCCAGCAGCTTTCGCCCGACGACGAGAGGGGAGACCCAGTACTTC.

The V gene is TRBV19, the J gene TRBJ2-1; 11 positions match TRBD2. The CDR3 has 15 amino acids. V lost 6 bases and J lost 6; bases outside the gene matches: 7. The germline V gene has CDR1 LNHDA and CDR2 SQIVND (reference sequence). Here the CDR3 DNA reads TGTGCCAGTAGAGGGCTAGCGGGAGGTATCAATGAGCAGTTCTTC. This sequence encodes CASRGLAGGINEQFF.

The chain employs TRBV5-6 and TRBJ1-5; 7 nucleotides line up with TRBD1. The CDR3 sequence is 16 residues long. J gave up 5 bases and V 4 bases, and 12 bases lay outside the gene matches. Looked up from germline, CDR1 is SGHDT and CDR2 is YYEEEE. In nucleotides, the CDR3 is TGTGCCAGCAGCCGTAGACAGGGTCGGGCGGATCAGCCCCAGCATTTT. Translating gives CASSRRQGRADQPQHF.

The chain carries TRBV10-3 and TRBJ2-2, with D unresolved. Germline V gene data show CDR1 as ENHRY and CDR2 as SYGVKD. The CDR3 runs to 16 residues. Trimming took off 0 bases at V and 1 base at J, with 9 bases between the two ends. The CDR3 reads CAISESGPQNTGELFF. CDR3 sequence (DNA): TGTGCCATCAGTGAGTCCGGTCCACAGAACACCGGGGAGCTGTTTTTT.

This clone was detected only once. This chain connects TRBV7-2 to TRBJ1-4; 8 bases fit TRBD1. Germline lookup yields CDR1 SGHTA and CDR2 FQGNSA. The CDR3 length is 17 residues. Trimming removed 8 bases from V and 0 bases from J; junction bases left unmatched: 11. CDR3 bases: TGTGCCAGCGGATCACGGGACAGGTTATCAACTAATGAAAAACTGTTTTTT. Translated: CASGSRDRLSTNEKLFF.

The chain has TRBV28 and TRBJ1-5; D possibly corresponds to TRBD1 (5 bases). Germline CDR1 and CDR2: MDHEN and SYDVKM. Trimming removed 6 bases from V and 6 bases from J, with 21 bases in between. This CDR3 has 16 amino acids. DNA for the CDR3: TGTGCCAGCAGACCCCCCGGCCAGGGATTCAGTCAGCCCCAGCATTTT. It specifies CASRPPGQGFSQPQHF.